These 6 T cell receptor beta chains share one sample of origin, sequenced in a study of blood T cell repertoires in COVID-19 (dated by TCRdb to about 2020). Preparation of the library involved the immunoSEQ multiplex PCR assay. In TCRdb, the immuneACCESS table is reduced to in-frame sequences with V and J assigned. These tables do not hold every clone; where another copy was compared, an unresolved V gene accounts for under half, and the others remain unexplained. The sample has fewer than 200,000 clones on record, 87% of them singletons. The top ten hold about 0.96% of the sample. The source material was peripheral blood. The receptors come from a woman between 18 and 29 years old who had recovered from COVID-19.

This rearrangement joins TRBV6-6 to TRBJ2-7; tentatively, D is TRBD1 (6 bases). Trimming stripped 7 bases from V and 4 bases from J, with 20 bases between. The germline V gene has CDR1 MNHNY and CDR2 SVGAGI (reference sequence). The CDR3 extends over 15 amino acids. The CDR3 DNA reads TGTGCCAGCACCCCCTCCGGGACAATGCGATACGAGCAGTACTTC. This gives the protein CASTPSGTMRYEQYF.

This chain connects TRBV27 to TRBJ1-2; no clear D gene. In germline, CDR1 is MNHEY, CDR2 SMNVEV (reference sequence). This CDR3 is 14 amino acids long. The V gene lost 3 bases and the J gene lost 2 bases, with 10 bases spanning the gap. The chain's CDR3 is CASSLRGGNYGYTF. The DNA for the CDR3 is TGTGCCAGCAGTTTGCGGGGTGGGAACTATGGCTACACCTTC.

The chain carries TRBV3-1 (or the pseudogene TRBV3-2) and TRBJ1-1, with 10 bases lining up with TRBD1. CDR1 LGHDT and CDR2 YNNKEL come from the germline V gene (reference sequence). J lost 6 bases, V lost 5 bases, and 6 bases had no gene match. The CDR3 extends over 14 amino acids. CDR3 in amino acids: CASSSRDRGAEAFF. The CDR3 DNA reads as TGTGCCAGCAGCTCCCGGGACAGGGGCGCTGAAGCTTTCTTT.

The CDR3 DNA follows: TGCGCCAGCAGCTTCCTGGGAGATAGCAATCAGCCCCAGCATTTT. Protein: CASSFLGDSNQPQHF. This chain connects TRBV5-1 to TRBJ1-5; D remains unclear. The V end lost 2 bases, the J end lost 0 bases, and 9 bases lay between the germline ends. This CDR3 has 15 amino acids. CDR1 is SGHRS and CDR2 is YFSETQ in the germline V gene. Filled out from reference TRBV5-1 and TRBJ1-5, the complete variable domain reads KAGVTQTPRYLIKTRGQQVTLSCSPISGHRSVSWYQQTPGQGLQFLFEYFSETQRNKGNFPGRFSGRQFSNSRSEMNVSTLELGDSALYLCASSFLGDSNQPQHFGDGTRLSIL.

The CDR3 spells CASSLGEAGALGYEQYF. CDR3 coding DNA: TGTGCCAGCAGCTTAGGAGAAGCGGGGGCCCTTGGCTACGAGCAGTACTTC. V is TRBV5-6 and J is TRBJ2-7; TRBD2 agrees at 8 bases. Trimming at V came to 2 bases and at J to 3 bases, leaving 13 bases not matched to a gene. The CDR3 covers 17 residues. In germline, CDR1 is SGHDT, CDR2 YYEEEE.

The sample holds one count of this clone. The rearrangement joins TRBV6-4 to TRBJ1-2, with D possibly being TRBD1 (5 bases). The CDR3 consists of 13 residues. V was trimmed by 3 bases and J by 8 bases, leaving 13 bases between them. Germline V gives CDR1 MRHNA, CDR2 SNTAGT. As DNA, the CDR3 is TGTGCCAGCAGTGAAGGCGGCAGGGCGGGCTACACCTTC. This encodes CASSEGGRAGYTF.